This TCR beta chain emerged from a study of blood T cell repertoires in COVID-19. Repertoires were generated with immunoSEQ multiplex PCR, while TCRdb's copy carries only in-frame clones and drops some. This table has some 200,000 clones, about 86% appearing once. The CDR3 sequence is 18 residues long. V was pared by 0 bases and J by 7 bases, with 22 bases between. CDR1 is MGHRA and CDR2 is YSYEKL in the germline V gene. The V call is TRBV4-1, the J call TRBJ1-5; D may be TRBD1 (6 bases). The specimen was PBMCs or T cells enriched from blood (not recorded which). The clonotype originates from a woman between 40 and 55 years old with acute COVID-19. The CDR3 DNA reads TGCGCCAGCAGCCAAGATAAATCCGCGCTACAGGGATACCAGCCCCAGCATTTT. It codes for CASSQDKSALQGYQPQHF.